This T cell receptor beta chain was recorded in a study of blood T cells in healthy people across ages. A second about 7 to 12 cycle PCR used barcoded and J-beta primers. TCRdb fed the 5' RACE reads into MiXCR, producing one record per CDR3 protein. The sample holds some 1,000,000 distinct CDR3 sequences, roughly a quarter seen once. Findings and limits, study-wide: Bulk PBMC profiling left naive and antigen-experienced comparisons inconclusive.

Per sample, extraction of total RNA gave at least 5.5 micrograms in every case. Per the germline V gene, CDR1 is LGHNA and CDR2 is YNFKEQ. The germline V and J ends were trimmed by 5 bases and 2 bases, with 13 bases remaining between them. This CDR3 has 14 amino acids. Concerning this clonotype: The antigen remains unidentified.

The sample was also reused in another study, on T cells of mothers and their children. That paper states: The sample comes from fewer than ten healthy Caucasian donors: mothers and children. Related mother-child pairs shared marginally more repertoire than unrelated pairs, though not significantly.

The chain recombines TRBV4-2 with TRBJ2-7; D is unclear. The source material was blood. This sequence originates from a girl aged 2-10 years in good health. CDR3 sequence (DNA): TGTGCCAGCAGCTCCACGGGCCTTACCTACGAGCAGTACTTC. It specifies CASSSTGLTYEQYF.